What follows are 23 T cell receptor beta chains derived from one specimen sequenced in a study of Ad26.COV2.S vaccination and SARS-CoV-2 variants. Treatment described: over 15 received Ad26.COV2.S at low or high dose, single or two shots; roughly five received placebo; per-sample allocation not given. Collection of samples fell on day 63 after the first vaccine or placebo injection. Assay used: immunoSEQ multiplex PCR; TCRdb lists only in-frame clones, some missing. The sample shows approximately 350,000 clones, 83% of them seen only once. The source material was peripheral blood, sampled in a trial of Ad26.COV2.S vaccine versus placebo. These receptors were taken from a person aged 18-60 years who received the Ad26.COV2.S COVID-19 vaccine or a placebo.

V usage is TRBV27 and J usage is TRBJ1-2; 8 bases are a match to TRBD1. The CDR3 runs to 13 residues. The germline V gene has CDR1 MNHEY and CDR2 SMNVEV (reference sequence). V shed 3 bases, J shed 6 bases, and the junction held 3 bases outside the gene matches. The CDR3 DNA follows: TGTGCCAGCAGTTTCCGGGACAGGAATGGCTACACCTTC. Protein sequence: CASSFRDRNGYTF.

The chain is built from TRBV19 and TRBJ1-3; D gene ambiguous. Trimming left V 1 base short and J 0 bases short, with 10 bases between. Looked up from germline, CDR1 is LNHDA and CDR2 is SQIVND (reference sequence). The CDR3 runs to 16 residues. CDR3 DNA sequence: TGTGCCAGTAGTATAGTCCCGAGGAGCTCTGGAAACACCATATATTTT. This gives the protein CASSIVPRSSGNTIYF. Combining the CDR3 with reference TRBV19 and TRBJ1-3 gives the whole variable domain DGGITQSPKYLFRKEGQNVTLSCEQNLNHDAMYWYRQDPGQGLRLIYYSQIVNDFQKGDIAEGYSVSREKKESFPLTVTSAQKNPTAFYLCASSIVPRSSGNTIYFGEGSWLTVV.

CDR3 protein: CASSASGQVREQYF. The CDR3 coding sequence is TGTGCCAGTAGTGCCTCGGGACAAGTTAGAGAGCAGTACTTC. The chain is built from TRBV19 and TRBJ2-7, with D possibly matching TRBD1 (6 bases). Trimming shortened V by 5 bases and J by 7 bases, and 18 bases separated the two germline ends. Germline lookup yields CDR1 LNHDA and CDR2 SQIVND (reference sequence). CDR3 length: 14 residues. The variable domain in full, with the rest retrieved from reference TRBV19 and TRBJ2-7, is DGGITQSPKYLFRKEGQNVTLSCEQNLNHDAMYWYRQDPGQGLRLIYYSQIVNDFQKGDIAEGYSVSREKKESFPLTVTSAQKNPTAFYLCASSASGQVREQYFGPGTRLTVT.

CDR3 nucleotide sequence: TGTGCCAGCAGCTTAGAGTACAGGGTCTATGGCTACACCTTC. This sequence encodes CASSLEYRVYGYTF. This sequence joins TRBV7-8 and TRBJ1-2; TRBD1 might be the D (6 bases). Trimming shortened V by 1 base and J by 4 bases, and 10 bases separated the two germline ends. CDR3 length: 14 amino acids. Germline values: CDR1 SGHVS, CDR2 FQNEAQ.

The gene calls are TRBV28 and TRBJ1-2; 7 bases fit TRBD1. The germline gives CDR1 MDHEN, CDR2 SYDVKM. Germline trimming cut 8 bases from V and 3 bases from J; bases unmatched to any gene: 15. This CDR3 is 16 amino acids long. CDR3 nucleotides: TGTGCCAGCGGTAAGGGGTGGCAGGGGGGCGACTATGGCTACACCTTC. It encodes CASGKGWQGGDYGYTF.

The chain employs TRBV27 and TRBJ1-1; no definite D call. This CDR3 is 13 amino acids long. Germline V CDR1 and CDR2: MNHEY, SMNVEV (reference sequence). Trimming left V 3 bases short and J 3 bases short, with 8 bases between. Here the CDR3 reads CASSFTVYTEAFF. CDR3 nucleotides: TGTGCCAGCAGTTTCACAGTGTACACTGAAGCTTTCTTT.

The chain recombines TRBV4-2 with TRBJ2-7, with TRBD1 as a possible D gene (6 bases). V was shortened by 2 bases and J by 4 bases, with 18 bases between the two germline ends. The CDR3 length is 16 residues. Germline-derived CDR1 and CDR2 are LGHNA and YNFKEQ. CDR3 DNA: TGTGCCAGCAGCCAATTGACTCTGGGGGCGCAGTACGAGCAGTACTTC. It yields the protein CASSQLTLGAQYEQYF.

This chain joins TRBV10-1 and TRBJ1-1, with a tentative D call TRBD1 (6 bases). The CDR3 covers 13 residues. V gave up 6 bases and J gave up 0 bases, with 8 bases separating them. CDR1 WNHNN and CDR2 SYGVQD come from the germline V gene (reference sequence). CDR3 DNA: TGCGCCAGCAGGGACAGAATGAACACTGAAGCTTTCTTT. Residues: CASRDRMNTEAFF.

The chain couples TRBV7-6 to TRBJ2-7; possibly TRBD2 for D (6 bases). Germline loops: CDR1 SGHVS, CDR2 FNYEAQ. The CDR3 sequence is 13 residues long. Trimming left V 3 bases short and J 2 bases short, with 8 bases between. CDR3 sequence (DNA): TGTGCCAGCAGCTTCGGCGGGACCTACGAGCAGTACTTC. Translation: CASSFGGTYEQYF.

In the case of this clone: Other DNA sequences in the sample encode the same CDR3. The genes are TRBV29-1 and TRBJ1-5; D is ambiguous. Germline V gene data show CDR1 as SQVTM and CDR2 as ANQGSEA. This CDR3 contains 13 residues. V lost 4 bases, J lost 1 base, and 8 bases lay in between. In nucleotides, the CDR3 is TGCAGCGTTGTCGGCGGAAGCAATCAGCCCCAGCATTTT. Translation: CSVVGGSNQPQHF.

The chain has TRBV28 and TRBJ1-2; D is ambiguous. This CDR3 has 12 amino acids. V lost 4 bases and J lost 2, with 5 bases in between. Per the germline V gene, CDR1 is MDHEN and CDR2 is SYDVKM. The CDR3 sequence: CASSSNNYGYTF. In nucleotides, the CDR3 is TGTGCCAGCAGTTCAAACAACTATGGCTACACCTTC.

As for this clone: Distinct nucleotide sequences in the sample also encode this CDR3. This chain connects TRBV18 to TRBJ2-1; 11 bases line up with TRBD2. There are 15 residues in the CDR3. Germline lookup yields CDR1 KGHSH and CDR2 LQKENI. Unmatched junction bases numbered 4, after V lost 3 bases and J lost 6 bases. In nucleotides, the CDR3 is TGTGCCAGCTCACCTGGGACTAGCGGCACCAATGAGCAGTTCTTC. Residues: CASSPGTSGTNEQFF.

The V and J genes are TRBV4-1 and TRBJ2-5, with 10 bases that match TRBD2. V dropped 4 bases and J dropped 1; count of bases not matched to a gene: 6. Germline V lookup: CDR1 MGHRA, CDR2 YSYEKL. The CDR3 is made up of 16 amino acids. The CDR3 DNA sequence: TGCGCCAGCAGCCCCCGGGTAGCGGGAGGCCAAGAGACCCAGTACTTC. It codes for CASSPRVAGGQETQYF.

Points on this clone: The same CDR3 also results from other DNA sequences found in this sample. The CDR3 reads CASSQDMMGYEQYF. DNA of the CDR3: TGCGCCAGCAGCCAAGATATGATGGGATACGAGCAGTACTTC. The chain joins TRBV4-1 to TRBJ2-7; D remains ambiguous. The CDR3 has 14 residues. Germline V CDR1 and CDR2: MGHRA, YSYEKL. V lost 0 bases, J lost 4 bases, and 10 bases lay in between.

The chain is built from TRBV5-4 and TRBJ2-5; 7 nucleotides align to TRBD1. The V gene's germline CDR1 is SGHNT and CDR2 YYREEE (reference sequence). The J segment lost 4 bases and the V segment lost 0 bases, leaving 0 bases of the junction unmatched. This CDR3 spans 13 amino acids. CDR3 residues: CASSLGQGETQYF. The CDR3 bases are TGTGCCAGCAGCTTGGGACAGGGAGAGACCCAGTACTTC.

The chain couples TRBV18 to TRBJ2-1; TRBD2 aligns across 12 bases. Germline values: CDR1 KGHSH, CDR2 LQKENI. The V segment lost 5 bases and the J segment 3 bases; nucleotides outside the gene matches: 8. This CDR3 is built from 17 residues. The CDR3 DNA follows: TGTGCCAGCTCATCCTTACTGACTAGCGGGAGCTACAATGAGCAGTTCTTC. Translated, it gives CASSSLLTSGSYNEQFF.

V gene TRBV4-1 combines with J gene TRBJ2-3, with a weak D call TRBD1 (5 bases). Germline lookup yields CDR1 MGHRA and CDR2 YSYEKL. V was shortened by 4 bases and J by 5 bases, with 13 bases between the two germline ends. The CDR3 covers 14 residues. Here the CDR3 reads CASSPSLGRDTQYF. CDR3 coding DNA: TGCGCCAGCAGCCCATCCCTGGGGCGAGATACGCAGTATTTT.

A single count supports this clone. This sequence joins TRBV5-1 and TRBJ2-5, with D perhaps TRBD1 (6 bases). The CDR3 loop spans 15 amino acids. Trimming left V 2 bases short and J 5 bases short, with 16 bases between. The germline V gene encodes CDR1 SGHRS and CDR2 YFSETQ. The CDR3 region is CASSFVGGALETQYF. The CDR3 bases are TGCGCCAGCAGCTTCGTAGGGGGAGCGTTGGAGACCCAGTACTTC.

The J gene is TRBJ1-2, the V gene TRBV5-1; no clear D gene. Trimming cost V 3 bases and J 5 bases, with 14 bases left between them. Germline V gives CDR1 SGHRS, CDR2 YFSETQ. This CDR3 spans 14 amino acids. Here the CDR3 DNA reads TGCGCCAGCAGCTACACCGGGAGAACGTATGGCTACACCTTC. This encodes CASSYTGRTYGYTF.

The chain recombines TRBV30 with TRBJ2-2; the D call may be TRBD1 or TRBD2 (6 bases each). Germline V gene data show CDR1 as GTSNPN and CDR2 as SVGIG (reference sequence). This CDR3 region has 14 residues. V dropped 3 bases and J dropped 3 bases, with 11 bases sitting between them. The CDR3 DNA is TGTGCCTGGAGCGGGGGCACGCACACCGGGGAGCTGTTTTTT. This gives the protein CAWSGGTHTGELFF.

The rearrangement uses TRBV19 and TRBJ1-6; D is unresolved. The germline CDR1 and CDR2 sequences are LNHDA and SQIVND (reference sequence). The CDR3 covers 14 residues. Trimming cost V 3 bases and J 5 bases, with 8 bases left between them. The CDR3 here is CASSMAVNNSPLHF. For the CDR3, the DNA is TGTGCCAGTAGTATGGCGGTAAATAATTCACCCCTCCACTTT.

The rearrangement uses TRBV6-5 and TRBJ2-1, with no clear D. V was clipped by 5 bases and J by 0 bases, with 11 bases between them. The CDR3 has 15 residues. Germline V gene sequence: CDR1 MNHEY, CDR2 SVGAGI. CDR3: CASSTTRSSYNEQFF. CDR3 nucleotide sequence: TGTGCCAGCAGTACAACAAGGAGCTCCTACAATGAGCAGTTCTTC.

This chain links TRBV6-6 with TRBJ1-5, with D perhaps TRBD1 (5 bases). Per germline, CDR1 MNHNY and CDR2 SVGAGI (reference sequence). V lost 6 bases and J lost 11, with 14 bases in between. The CDR3 consists of 12 residues. CDR3 in amino acids: CASRSGSKAQHF. The CDR3 DNA is TGTGCCAGCAGATCAGGGTCTAAGGCCCAGCATTTT.